These 5 T cell receptor beta chains came from one sample sequenced in a study of identical twins. Via MiXCR, TCRdb re-called the 5' RACE reads, giving one row per CDR3 protein. Altogether about 490,000 distinct CDR3 sequences are present, nearly 15% being singletons, with the ten largest covering 0.44%. These data were also filed under a second study, of yellow fever vaccine responses in identical twins.

The sample taken for sequencing was CD4+ T cells sorted from blood. The receptor set was obtained from a woman younger than 30 in good health.

The chain recombines TRBV7-9 with TRBJ2-4, with a tentative D call TRBD2 (5 bases). Germline lookup yields CDR1 SEHNR and CDR2 FQNEAQ (reference sequence). Between the trimmed V and J ends, which lost 4 bases and 8 bases, there was a span of 12 bases. CDR3 length: 13 residues. Here the CDR3 DNA reads TGTGCCAGCAGCTCAGTTACTAGTGACATTCAGTACTTC. Amino acids: CASSSVTSDIQYF.

The sample holds a few counts of this clonotype. The J gene is TRBJ2-3, the V gene TRBV3-1; possible D gene TRBD2, 6 bases. Germline CDR1 and CDR2: LGHDT and YNNKEL (reference sequence). The CDR3 consists of 13 residues. With 5 bases removed from V and 4 bases from J, the gap between germline ends came to 10 bases. The CDR3 loop is CASSTQRADTQYF. The CDR3 nucleotides read TGTGCCAGCAGCACGCAGCGGGCAGATACGCAGTATTTT.

This clonotype has more than one count but fewer than ten. V gene TRBV10-3 combines with J gene TRBJ2-5, with TRBD2 as a possible D gene (5 bases). The CDR3 is 13 residues long. V shed 6 bases and J shed 4 bases, with 12 bases lying between them. The germline V gene has CDR1 ENHRY and CDR2 SYGVKD. The DNA of the CDR3 is TGTGCCATCAGCCCTAGCTCAGTAGAGACCCAGTACTTC. Protein sequence: CAISPSSVETQYF.

The rearrangement uses TRBV20-1 and TRBJ1-6; 11 bases map to TRBD1. Losses at the gene ends were 5 bases for V and 9 bases for J; bases not matched to a gene: 3. This CDR3 comprises 13 residues. Germline lookup yields CDR1 DFQATT and CDR2 SNEGSKA (reference sequence). This CDR3 is CSASGTGGSPLHF. The CDR3 coding sequence is TGCAGTGCTTCCGGGACAGGGGGTTCACCCCTCCACTTT.

The chain employs TRBV20-1 and TRBJ1-2; the match to TRBD1 covers 8 bases. The CDR3 length is 14 residues. Trimming removed 4 bases from V and 8 bases from J; junction bases left unmatched: 12. Germline V gene data show CDR1 as DFQATT and CDR2 as SNEGSKA (reference sequence). The CDR3 sequence is CSATGVGQGGGYTF. CDR3 nucleotides: TGCAGTGCTACCGGGGTTGGACAGGGAGGCGGCTACACCTTC.